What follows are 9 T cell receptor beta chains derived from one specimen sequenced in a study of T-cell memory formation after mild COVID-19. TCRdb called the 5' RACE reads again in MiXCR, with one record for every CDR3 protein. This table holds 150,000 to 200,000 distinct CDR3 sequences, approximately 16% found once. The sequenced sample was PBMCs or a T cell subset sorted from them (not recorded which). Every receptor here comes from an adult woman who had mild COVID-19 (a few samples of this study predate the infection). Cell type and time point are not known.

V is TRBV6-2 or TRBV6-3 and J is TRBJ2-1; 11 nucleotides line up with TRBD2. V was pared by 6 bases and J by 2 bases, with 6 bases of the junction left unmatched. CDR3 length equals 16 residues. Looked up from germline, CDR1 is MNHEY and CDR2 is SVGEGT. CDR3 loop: CASRDRLAGTYNEQFF. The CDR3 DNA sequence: TGTGCCAGCAGGGACCGACTAGCGGGAACCTACAATGAGCAGTTCTTC.

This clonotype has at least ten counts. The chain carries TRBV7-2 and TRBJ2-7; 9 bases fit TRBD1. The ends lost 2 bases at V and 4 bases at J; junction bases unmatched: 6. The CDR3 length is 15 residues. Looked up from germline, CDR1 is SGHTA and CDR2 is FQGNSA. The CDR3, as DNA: TGTGCCAGCAGCTTAAGTTTGGGACAGGGATACGAGCAGTACTTC. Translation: CASSLSLGQGYEQYF.

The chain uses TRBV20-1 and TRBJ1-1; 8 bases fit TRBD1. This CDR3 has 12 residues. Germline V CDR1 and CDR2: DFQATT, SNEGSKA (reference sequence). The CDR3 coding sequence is TGCAGGGGACAGGTAGGCCCCGGTGAAGCTTTCTTT. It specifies CRGQVGPGEAFF.

The CDR3 nucleotides read TGCGCCAGCAGCTTGGAGAAGGCCGAAGAGACCCAGTACTTC. As protein: CASSLEKAEETQYF. This chain uses TRBV5-1 with TRBJ2-5; D uncertain. The CDR3 extends over 14 amino acids. Between the trimmed V and J ends, which lost 0 bases and 3 bases, there was a span of 9 bases. Germline V gene data show CDR1 as SGHRS and CDR2 as YFSETQ.

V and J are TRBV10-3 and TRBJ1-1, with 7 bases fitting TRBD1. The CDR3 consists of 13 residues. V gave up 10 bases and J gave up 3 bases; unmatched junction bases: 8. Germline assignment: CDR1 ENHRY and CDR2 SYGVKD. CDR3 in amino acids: CATTGQVDTEAFF. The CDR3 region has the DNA TGTGCCACGACCGGACAGGTCGACACTGAAGCTTTCTTT.

In DNA, the CDR3 is TGTGCCAGCAGCTTAGTGGGGCAGGGGGCTTTAGAGACCCAGTACTTC. Protein sequence: CASSLVGQGALETQYF. The chain joins TRBV7-2 to TRBJ2-5, with 8 bases matching TRBD1. CDR3 length: 16 residues. Germline trimming cut 1 base from V and 4 bases from J; bases unmatched to any gene: 8. The germline V gene has CDR1 SGHTA and CDR2 FQGNSA.

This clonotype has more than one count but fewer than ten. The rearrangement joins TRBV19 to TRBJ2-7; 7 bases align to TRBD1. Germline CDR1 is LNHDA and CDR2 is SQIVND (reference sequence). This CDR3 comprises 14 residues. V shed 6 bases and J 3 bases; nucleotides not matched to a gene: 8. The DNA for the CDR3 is TGTGCCAGTAGCACCGGGACAGCAGTCTACGAGCAGTACTTC. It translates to CASSTGTAVYEQYF.

The CDR3 DNA is TGTGCCAGCAGTCTACAGGGGGCAAACCCACCCCTCCACTTT. This encodes CASSLQGANPPLHF. The V gene is TRBV6-5, the J gene TRBJ1-6; 9 bases fit TRBD1. From germline, CDR1 is MNHEY and CDR2 SVGAGI. The CDR3 consists of 14 residues. Trimming cost V 5 bases and J 11 bases; bases outside gene matches: 7.

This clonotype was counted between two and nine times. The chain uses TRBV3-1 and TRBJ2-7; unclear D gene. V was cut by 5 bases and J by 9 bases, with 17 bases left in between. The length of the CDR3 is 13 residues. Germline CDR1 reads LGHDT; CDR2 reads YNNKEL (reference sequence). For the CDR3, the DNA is TGTGCCAGCAGCAATCATCGGGCCAACTCGCAGTACTTC. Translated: CASSNHRANSQYF.